These 18 T cell receptor beta chains were sequenced from one sample in a study of post-analysis software for immune sequencing data. The study, taken as a whole, reports: A handful of TRBV segments were significantly more frequent in patients than in controls. TRBV5-6, TRBV5-1 and TRBV20-1 were among these segments.

Libraries were made from TCR beta cDNA, and they carried unique molecular identifiers. TCRdb reprocessed the PCR reads with MiXCR, giving one entry per CDR3 protein. The repertoire holds 800,000 to 950,000 distinct CDR3 sequences, with about 57% as singletons. Their target antigens are unknown. The sequenced sample consisted of blood. The receptor source for this set is a girl aged 5-17 years with multiple sclerosis.

This clonotype was seen only a few times. The CDR3 bases are TGTGCCAGCAGCCAAGATGGGACAGGGGGTTCCTACGAGCAGTACTTC. This translates into CASSQDGTGGSYEQYF. V and J are TRBV4-2 and TRBJ2-7, with TRBD1 identical over 11 bases. The CDR3 sequence is 16 residues long. The V segment lost 0 bases and the J segment 1 base; nucleotides outside the gene matches: 2. CDR1 LGHNA and CDR2 YNFKEQ come from the germline V gene.

V usage is TRBV6-5 and J usage is TRBJ2-3; D gene unclear. V shed 4 bases and J shed 0 bases, with 14 bases lying between them. There are 16 residues in the CDR3. Germline V gene sequence: CDR1 MNHEY, CDR2 SVGAGI. CDR3 in DNA: TGTGCCAGCAGTTGGGAAGTTGCCTCTAGCACAGATACGCAGTATTTT. It encodes CASSWEVASSTDTQYF.

CDR3 residues: CSAGSSGVETQYF. The CDR3 bases are TGCAGTGCTGGCTCTAGCGGGGTGGAGACCCAGTACTTC. V is TRBV20-1 and J is TRBJ2-5; 9 bases map to TRBD2. Germline CDR1 reads DFQATT; CDR2 reads SNEGSKA (reference sequence). V shed 5 bases and J 5 bases; nucleotides not matched to a gene: 6. CDR3 length: 13 residues.

This clonotype was seen a few times. The chain carries TRBV7-9 and TRBJ2-7; 9 nucleotides line up with TRBD1. This CDR3 has 13 amino acids. J gave up 7 bases and V 5 bases, and 6 bases lay outside the gene matches. Germline CDR1 reads SEHNR; CDR2 reads FQNEAQ (reference sequence). The CDR3 coding sequence is TGTGCCAGCAGCCCACAGGGGGCCGGGGAGCAGTACTTC. Its protein product is CASSPQGAGEQYF.

This clonotype was detected only a few times. The genes are TRBV5-1 and TRBJ2-1; D may be TRBD2 (6 bases). This CDR3 contains 14 residues. V lost 2 bases and J lost 7, with 13 bases in between. Germline V gene lookup returns CDR1 SGHRS and CDR2 YFSETQ. In DNA form, the CDR3 reads TGCGCCAGCAGCTTTAGGGCGGGGTCTAATGAGCAGTTCTTC. Translated, it gives CASSFRAGSNEQFF.

About this clonotype: One end of the junction varies from germline; a read error may be responsible. The rearrangement uses TRBV5-1 and TRBJ1-6, with D unresolved. Germline V gene sequence: CDR1 SGHRS, CDR2 YFSETQ. This CDR3 comprises 15 residues. CDR3 in amino acids: CASSLGLDGNSPLHF. The CDR3 nucleotides read TGCGCCAGTAGCTTGGGATTAGATGGGAATTCACCCCTCCACTTT. The variable domain in full, completed from reference TRBV5-1 and TRBJ1-6, reads KAGVTQTPRYLIKTRGQQVTLSCSPISGHRSVSWYQQTPGQGLQFLFEYFSETQRNKGNFPGRFSGRQFSNSRSEMNVSTLELGDSALYLCASSLGLDGNSPLHFGNGTRLTVT.

The V call is TRBV7-3, the J call TRBJ2-1, with 16 bases lining up with TRBD2. V gave up 5 bases and J gave up 4 bases; unmatched junction bases: 17. The CDR3 consists of 21 residues. Germline CDR1 and CDR2: SGHTA and FQGTGA. CDR3 DNA: TGTGCCAGCAGCGAAATCCCGGCCGGGACTAGCGGGAGGGGATGGTACAATGAGCAGTTCTTC. Encoded protein: CASSEIPAGTSGRGWYNEQFF. The entire variable domain, with the rest obtained from reference TRBV7-3 and TRBJ2-1, is as follows: GAGVSQTPSNKVTEKGKYVELRCDPISGHTALYWYRQSLGQGPEFLIYFQGTGAADDSGLPNDRFFAVRPEGSVSTLKIQRTERGDSAVYLCASSEIPAGTSGRGWYNEQFFGPGTRLTVL.

The rearrangement joins TRBV19 to TRBJ2-4; D is ambiguous. V was clipped by 4 bases and J by 9 bases, with 10 bases between them. CDR3 length: 12 amino acids. Germline assignment: CDR1 LNHDA and CDR2 SQIVND (reference sequence). The CDR3 sequence: CASSKTTGIQYF. CDR3 DNA sequence: TGTGCCAGTAGTAAGACCACCGGCATTCAGTACTTC.

Only a few counts were recorded for this clonotype. The J gene is TRBJ2-5, the V gene TRBV6-5; D is unclear. The CDR3 loop spans 13 amino acids. Germline V lookup: CDR1 MNHEY, CDR2 SVGAGI. Trimming left V 2 bases short and J 5 bases short, with 9 bases between. The CDR3 coding sequence is TGTGCCAGCAGTTACCCCGGCCTTGAGACCCAGTACTTC. Its protein is CASSYPGLETQYF.

The rearrangement joins TRBV20-1 to TRBJ2-7; 7 bases line up with TRBD1. The ends lost 3 bases at V and 0 bases at J; junction bases unmatched: 5. The germline CDR1 and CDR2 sequences are DFQATT and SNEGSKA (reference sequence). This CDR3 is built from 14 residues. The CDR3 DNA reads TGCAGTGCTAGTCCGACAGGGATCTCCTACGAGCAGTACTTC. Protein sequence: CSASPTGISYEQYF.

This chain links TRBV6-5 with TRBJ2-3; the D is unclear. V gave up 5 bases and J gave up 0 bases, with 9 bases separating them. This CDR3 region has 14 residues. Germline CDR1 and CDR2: MNHEY and SVGAGI. The CDR3 DNA is TGTGCCAGCAGTCGCTTCGACAGCACAGATACGCAGTATTTT. This gives the protein CASSRFDSTDTQYF.

As DNA, the CDR3 is TGTGCCAGCAGCCAGGGACTATGCTACGAGCAGTACTTC. Translated: CASSQGLCYEQYF. This chain joins TRBV3-1 and TRBJ2-7; 7 bases agree with TRBD2. CDR3 length equals 13 residues. V lost 3 bases to trimming and J lost 3 bases; unmatched junction nucleotides: 2. Germline CDR1 reads LGHDT; CDR2 reads YNNKEL (reference sequence).

DNA for the CDR3: TGCGCCAGCAGTGATATAGCGGACGATCGGGAGACCCAGTACTTC. Its protein product is CASSDIADDRETQYF. The chain has TRBV10-2 and TRBJ2-5; D possibly corresponds to TRBD2 (6 bases). This CDR3 spans 15 amino acids. Per germline, CDR1 WSHSY and CDR2 SAAADI. Trimming stripped 3 bases from V and 5 bases from J, with 16 bases between.

The chain uses TRBV25-1 and TRBJ2-5; no clear D gene. The CDR3 length is 15 residues. V was trimmed by 3 bases and J by 2 bases, leaving 13 bases between them. The V gene's germline CDR1 is MGHDK and CDR2 SYGVNS. CDR3 in DNA: TGTGCCAGCAGTGACACTCGGATTATTCAAGAGACCCAGTACTTC. Translation gives CASSDTRIIQETQYF.

V gene TRBV20-1 combines with J gene TRBJ2-5; D unclear. Germline CDR1 is DFQATT and CDR2 is SNEGSKA (reference sequence). This CDR3 is 12 amino acids long. The CDR3 DNA reads TGCAGCGTTGTAGGGTCCCAAGAGACCCAGTACTTC. Translation: CSVVGSQETQYF.

The chain employs TRBV9 and TRBJ2-1; 7 bases align to TRBD2. The CDR3 contains 16 residues. Germline V gives CDR1 SGDLS, CDR2 YYNGEE. J was trimmed by 5 bases and V by 0 bases; bases with no gene match: 8. Here the CDR3 reads CASSVAGGSLDNEQFF. The CDR3 nucleotides are TGTGCCAGCAGCGTAGCGGGCGGGAGTTTAGACAATGAGCAGTTCTTC.

The chain uses TRBV6-6 and TRBJ2-1; D gene ambiguous. Germline V gene sequence: CDR1 MNHNY, CDR2 SVGAGI (reference sequence). This CDR3 is built from 14 residues. V gave up 0 bases and J gave up 9 bases, with 12 bases separating them. CDR3 protein: CASSYSEYLGEQFF. In nucleotides, the CDR3 is TGTGCCAGCAGTTACTCGGAGTACTTGGGTGAGCAGTTCTTC.

The chain joins TRBV7-2 to TRBJ2-7, with 7 bases matching TRBD2. Trimming cost V 5 bases and J 5 bases; bases outside gene matches: 12. Germline CDR1 and CDR2: SGHTA and FQGNSA. The CDR3 consists of 15 residues. For the CDR3, the DNA is TGTGCCAGCAGCCGGCCGCGGGAGTCCAGTCACGAGCAGTACTTC. This encodes CASSRPRESSHEQYF.